Below are 29 T cell receptor beta chains sequenced from a single sample in a study of T cells in pancreatic ductal adenocarcinoma. No neoadjuvant therapy was given to the selected pancreatic ductal adenocarcinoma patients before their surgery. Repertoires were generated with immunoSEQ multiplex PCR, while TCRdb's copy carries only in-frame clones and drops some. The sample lists 30,000 or so clones; around 94% were seen once. Sequencing input: PBMCs. Receptors originate from a human donor with pancreatic ductal adenocarcinoma.

This clone appeared a single time. V is TRBV28 and J is TRBJ1-2; D remains unclear. Looked up from germline, CDR1 is MDHEN and CDR2 is SYDVKM. V lost 5 bases, J lost 2 bases, and 15 bases lay in between. The CDR3 runs to 15 residues. For the CDR3, the DNA is TGTGCCAGCAGTGTGGACCCCCGGGCCAACTATGGCTACACCTTC. Residues: CASSVDPRANYGYTF.

V gene TRBV18 combines with J gene TRBJ2-7; 7 bases agree with TRBD1. Germline values: CDR1 KGHSH, CDR2 LQKENI. The CDR3 sequence is 14 residues long. V shed 3 bases, J shed 1 base, and the junction held 3 bases outside the gene matches. Here the CDR3 reads CASSPRTGSYEQYF. Here the CDR3 DNA reads TGTGCCAGCTCACCCCGGACAGGTTCCTACGAGCAGTACTTC.

The V and J genes are TRBV7-3 and TRBJ2-2; 8 bases line up with TRBD1. J was trimmed by 4 bases and V by 2 bases; bases with no gene match: 6. This CDR3 comprises 16 residues. Germline values: CDR1 SGHTA, CDR2 FQGTGA. CDR3 nucleotide sequence: TGTGCCAGCAGCTTATATCAGGGGGCGTCCACCGGGGAGCTGTTTTTT. It yields the protein CASSLYQGASTGELFF.

The rearrangement links TRBV7-2 to TRBJ2-7; 9 bases are shared with TRBD2. The ends lost 3 bases at V and 2 bases at J; junction bases unmatched: 14. Germline loops: CDR1 SGHTA, CDR2 FQGNSA. This CDR3 has 18 amino acids. CDR3 in amino acids: CASSFPGRLAGAAYEQYF. The DNA of the CDR3 is TGTGCCAGCAGCTTCCCCGGGAGGTTAGCGGGAGCGGCCTACGAGCAGTACTTC.

This chain uses TRBV10-1 with TRBJ1-1, with a tentative D call TRBD1 (6 bases). Germline V CDR1 and CDR2: WNHNN, SYGVQD (reference sequence). CDR3 length: 11 residues. V was clipped by 6 bases and J by 6 bases, with 8 bases between them. The CDR3 DNA follows: TGCGCCAGCAGAGGACAGTCTGAAGCTTTCTTT. Amino acid sequence: CASRGQSEAFF.

This clone came up once. The gene calls are TRBV18 and TRBJ2-3; no reliable D call. Per germline, CDR1 KGHSH and CDR2 LQKENI. The CDR3 totals 13 residues. Trimming shortened V by 2 bases and J by 6 bases, and 9 bases separated the two germline ends. CDR3 in amino acids: CASSPGSPDTQYF. As DNA, the CDR3 is TGTGCCAGCTCACCAGGGTCACCGGATACGCAGTATTTT.

The rearrangement joins TRBV9 to TRBJ2-4, with TRBD2 matching 10 bases. The CDR3 is made up of 21 amino acids. Looked up from germline, CDR1 is SGDLS and CDR2 is YYNGEE. V lost 0 bases and J lost 0; bases outside the gene matches: 15. DNA of the CDR3: TGTGCCAGCAGCGTAGACCGATGGGGGGCTAGCGGGAGTGGAGCCAAAAACATTCAGTACTTC. Amino acid sequence: CASSVDRWGASGSGAKNIQYF.

The V gene is TRBV11-3, the J gene TRBJ2-3; perhaps TRBD1 as D (5 bases). CDR3 size: 14 residues. CDR1 and CDR2 (germline): SGHNT, YENEEA. The germline V and J ends were trimmed by 7 bases and 1 base, with 12 bases remaining between them. CDR3 DNA: TGTGCCAGCATCCAGGGCGGTGGCACAGATACGCAGTATTTT. Protein sequence: CASIQGGGTDTQYF.

The chain employs TRBV11-2 and TRBJ2-5; 9 bases are a match to TRBD1. V gave up 1 base and J gave up 5 bases; unmatched junction bases: 5. CDR1 and CDR2 from the germline V gene are SGHAT and FQNNGV. The CDR3 loop spans 15 amino acids. CDR3 sequence reads: CASSLGTGVGETQYF. The DNA of the CDR3 is TGTGCCAGCAGCTTAGGGACAGGGGTAGGGGAGACCCAGTACTTC.

The genes are TRBV5-4 and TRBJ2-1, with D unresolved. Trimming left V 0 bases short and J 8 bases short, with 12 bases between. Per the germline V gene, CDR1 is SGHNT and CDR2 is YYREEE (reference sequence). CDR3 length: 14 residues. Here the CDR3 reads CASSLAVPGDEQFF. Here the CDR3 DNA reads TGTGCCAGCAGCTTGGCAGTACCTGGGGATGAGCAGTTCTTC.

Only one count was recorded for this clone. The chain links TRBV19 to TRBJ2-1, with D perhaps TRBD2 (5 bases). This CDR3 contains 13 residues. Trimming removed 5 bases from V and 10 bases from J, with 15 bases in between. CDR1 and CDR2 (germline): LNHDA, SQIVND (reference sequence). This CDR3 is CASSGPRGLEQFF. The CDR3 region has the DNA TGTGCCAGTAGTGGCCCCCGTGGACTCGAGCAGTTCTTC.

This rearrangement joins TRBV10-3 to TRBJ1-1; D possibly corresponds to TRBD1 (5 bases). Germline values: CDR1 ENHRY, CDR2 SYGVKD. V dropped 2 bases and J dropped 4 bases, with 11 bases sitting between them. The CDR3 sequence is 14 residues long. The CDR3 DNA is TGTGCCATCAGTGAGGGGGCAAAGAGCACTGAAGCTTTCTTT. It is translated as CAISEGAKSTEAFF.

V gene TRBV7-9 combines with J gene TRBJ2-4, with 7 bases aligning to TRBD1. CDR1 is SEHNR, CDR2 FQNEAQ, per germline (reference sequence). The CDR3 totals 17 residues. Trimming cost V 1 base and J 1 base; bases outside gene matches: 7. This chain's CDR3 is CASSLVAGGRAKNIQYF. CDR3 in DNA: TGTGCCAGCAGCTTAGTTGCAGGGGGTCGGGCCAAAAACATTCAGTACTTC.

The chain combines TRBV28 with TRBJ2-1; 13 bases map to TRBD2. CDR3 length: 17 amino acids. Per germline, CDR1 MDHEN and CDR2 SYDVKM. V dropped 3 bases and J dropped 10; count of bases not matched to a gene: 12. In nucleotides, the CDR3 is TGTGCCAGCAGTTTTCGGTTCACGAGACTAGCGGGAGGAGAGCAGTTCTTC. It translates to CASSFRFTRLAGGEQFF.

The V gene is TRBV28, the J gene TRBJ2-7, with a tentative D call TRBD2 (6 bases). V lost 7 bases to trimming and J lost 4 bases, with 20 bases between them. CDR1 and CDR2 from the germline V gene are MDHEN and SYDVKM. This CDR3 has 15 amino acids. CDR3 nucleotide sequence: TGTGCCAGCAAAGGTGCGGGGACGGGAAAATACGAGCAGTACTTC. It yields the protein CASKGAGTGKYEQYF.

V and J are TRBV6-5 and TRBJ2-7; D remains unclear. V gave up 6 bases and J gave up 3 bases, with 12 bases separating them. Germline CDR1 and CDR2: MNHEY and SVGAGI. The CDR3 has 13 amino acids. The CDR3 nucleotides read TGTGCCAGCAGCTCAAACCCCCTCTACGAGCAGTACTTC. Its protein product is CASSSNPLYEQYF.

The CDR3 sequence is CASSTRLAGETDTQYF. CDR3 in DNA: TGTGCCAGCAGCACCAGACTAGCGGGAGAAACAGATACGCAGTATTTT. The genes are TRBV5-4 and TRBJ2-3; 12 nucleotides line up with TRBD2. The CDR3 is made up of 16 amino acids. The J segment lost 3 bases and the V segment lost 4 bases, leaving 6 bases of the junction unmatched. CDR1 is SGHNT, CDR2 YYREEE, per germline (reference sequence).

The V and J genes are TRBV19 and TRBJ2-1; TRBD2 aligns across 9 bases. Germline CDR1 LNHDA, CDR2 SQIVND (reference sequence). The CDR3 length is 15 residues. V lost 3 bases, J lost 2 bases, and 2 bases stayed unmatched. DNA of the CDR3: TGTGCCAGTAGTATTGTAGCGGGAGCCTACAATGAGCAGTTCTTC. It translates to CASSIVAGAYNEQFF.

The rearrangement joins TRBV30 to TRBJ2-2, with 7 bases that match TRBD1. This CDR3 has 16 residues. The junction had 12 bases not matched to a gene; V was cut back by 5 bases and J by 3 bases. The germline CDR1 and CDR2 sequences are GTSNPN and SVGIG (reference sequence). The CDR3 nucleotides read TGTGCCTGGGGCTACAAGGGGGCGCGGGACACCGGGGAGCTGTTTTTT. This sequence encodes CAWGYKGARDTGELFF.

This chain connects TRBV7-2 to TRBJ2-5, with TRBD2 as a possible D gene (6 bases). The germline V gene has CDR1 SGHTA and CDR2 FQGNSA. V lost 1 base and J lost 5, with 8 bases in between. This CDR3 region has 13 residues. DNA for the CDR3: TGTGCCAGCAGCTTAGTAGGGACTGAGACCCAGTACTTC. Residues: CASSLVGTETQYF.

This sequence joins TRBV19 and TRBJ2-3; D perhaps matches TRBD1 (5 bases). With 9 bases removed from V and 4 bases from J, the gap between germline ends came to 17 bases. The CDR3 is made up of 14 amino acids. The germline CDR1 and CDR2 sequences are LNHDA and SQIVND (reference sequence). The CDR3 region has the DNA TGTGCCAGCAAACAGGAGTGGGGCGCAGATACGCAGTATTTT. Amino acid sequence: CASKQEWGADTQYF.

J is TRBJ2-4 and V is TRBV2; D is ambiguous. The germline gives CDR1 SNHLY, CDR2 FYNNEI. This CDR3 spans 16 amino acids. V was cut by 4 bases and J by 0 bases, with 13 bases left in between. The DNA for the CDR3 is TGTGCCAGCAGTGCACAAGCCAACCTAGCCAAAAACATTCAGTACTTC. Translating it yields CASSAQANLAKNIQYF. Full variable domain (rest looked up from reference TRBV2 and TRBJ2-4): EPEVTQTPSHQVTQMGQEVILRCVPISNHLYFYWYRQILGQKVEFLVSFYNNEISEKSEIFDDQFSVERPDGSNFTLKIRSTKLEDSAMYFCASSAQANLAKNIQYFGAGTRLSVL.

The J gene is TRBJ1-1, the V gene TRBV27; tentatively, D is TRBD1 (6 bases). The CDR3 is made up of 18 amino acids. V was pared by 9 bases and J by 3 bases, with 29 bases between. Germline V lookup: CDR1 MNHEY, CDR2 SMNVEV (reference sequence). The CDR3 DNA reads as TGTGCCAGTACCCAGGGGCTAGTATGGCCCGGACGGTACACTGAAGCTTTCTTT. Encoded protein: CASTQGLVWPGRYTEAFF.

V usage is TRBV13 and J usage is TRBJ2-3; 15 nucleotides align to TRBD2. CDR3 length: 19 amino acids. V lost 4 bases and J lost 2; bases outside the gene matches: 10. The V gene's germline CDR1 is PRHDT and CDR2 FYEKMQ (reference sequence). The CDR3, as DNA: TGTGCCAGCAGCTCCTTCGGGACTAGCGGGAGGACACCCACAGATACGCAGTATTTT. Translated, it gives CASSSFGTSGRTPTDTQYF.

The V and J genes are TRBV14 and TRBJ1-4; the match to TRBD1 covers 10 bases. Germline V gene lookup returns CDR1 SGHDN and CDR2 FVKESK. The CDR3 spans 15 residues. The junction had 5 bases not matched to a gene; V was cut back by 4 bases and J by 6 bases. CDR3 coding DNA: TGTGCCAGCAGCCGTGACAGGGGGCGTCATGAAAAACTGTTTTTT. It codes for CASSRDRGRHEKLFF.

The chain couples TRBV11-1 to TRBJ2-3, with 11 bases lining up with TRBD2. This CDR3 region has 17 residues. Germline trimming cut 0 bases from V and 4 bases from J; bases unmatched to any gene: 6. Germline V CDR1 and CDR2: SGHAT, FQDESV (reference sequence). For the CDR3, the DNA is TGTGCCAGCAGCTTAGCTCTTCTAGCGGGAGGAGCAGATACGCAGTATTTT. Protein product: CASSLALLAGGADTQYF.

The chain combines TRBV28 with TRBJ2-3, with no clear D. V lost 5 bases, J lost 0 bases, and 3 bases lay in between. Germline V gene sequence: CDR1 MDHEN, CDR2 SYDVKM. This CDR3 spans 12 amino acids. CDR3 sequence (DNA): TGTGCCAGCAGTCGGAGCACAGATACGCAGTATTTT. This translates into CASSRSTDTQYF.

The genes are TRBV6-5 and TRBJ1-3; D gene ambiguous. This CDR3 is 15 amino acids long. Deletions cut 0 bases from V and 3 bases from J, with 9 bases between. The germline V gene has CDR1 MNHEY and CDR2 SVGAGI. CDR3 sequence (DNA): TGTGCCAGCAGTTACTCGTCGGGGTTTGGAAACACCATATATTTT. This translates into CASSYSSGFGNTIYF.

This chain links TRBV30 with TRBJ2-7; D is undetermined. V was clipped by 0 bases and J by 4 bases, with 16 bases between them. Germline CDR1 and CDR2: GTSNPN and SVGIG (reference sequence). The length of the CDR3 is 15 residues. In DNA, the CDR3 is TGTGCCTGGAGTGTACCGAGCAGATTTCTTTACGAGCAGTACTTC. It codes for CAWSVPSRFLYEQYF.